What follows are 31 T cell receptor beta chains derived from one specimen sequenced in a study of cytomegalovirus exposure and HLA in healthy donors. PCR amplification relied on 60 Vbeta primers (plus 13 Jbeta primers). The data were produced by immunoSEQ multiplex PCR, yet TCRdb's version contains in-frame clones alone and is incomplete. Of about 120,000 clones detected, under 85% appear once; the ten largest clones hold 1.5% to 2%. Sequenced sample: PBMCs. Receptor source: a young woman in good health and CMV-seronegative.

The rearrangement links TRBV18 to TRBJ1-3; D is uncertain. Trimming took off 5 bases at V and 0 bases at J, with 11 bases between the two ends. The CDR3 spans 15 residues. Germline V gene data show CDR1 as KGHSH and CDR2 as LQKENI. CDR3 in amino acids: CASSWTGSSGNTIYF. CDR3 DNA sequence: TGTGCCAGCTCATGGACGGGGAGCTCTGGAAACACCATATATTTT.

J is TRBJ1-1 and V is TRBV18, with D possibly matching TRBD1 (5 bases). The CDR3 spans 13 residues. Trimming removed 7 bases from V and 0 bases from J, with 9 bases in between. The germline gives CDR1 KGHSH, CDR2 LQKENI. The CDR3 bases are TGTGCCAGCTGGCAGGGCATGAACACTGAAGCTTTCTTT. Its translation is CASWQGMNTEAFF.

The V and J genes are TRBV28 and TRBJ1-2, with D possibly matching TRBD1 (6 bases). CDR1 and CDR2 (germline): MDHEN, SYDVKM. The germline V and J ends were trimmed by 7 bases and 4 bases, with 16 bases remaining between them. The CDR3 covers 14 residues. CDR3 residues: CASNFWGGRYGYTF. The CDR3 coding sequence is TGTGCCAGCAATTTTTGGGGGGGCCGCTATGGCTACACCTTC.

The V gene is TRBV27, the J gene TRBJ1-1; TRBD1 is a possible D gene (5 bases). Germline assignment: CDR1 MNHEY and CDR2 SMNVEV (reference sequence). Deletions cut 4 bases from V and 7 bases from J, with 16 bases between. The CDR3 is made up of 14 amino acids. DNA for the CDR3: TGTGCCAGCAGTTCGGGTCTCAAAAGGGGTGAAGCTTTCTTT. As protein: CASSSGLKRGEAFF.

The CDR3 bases are TGTGCCATCAGTCGGGGGGCTGGGGAGACCCAGTACTTC. It codes for CAISRGAGETQYF. This chain connects TRBV10-3 to TRBJ2-5; maybe TRBD2 (7 bases). The germline gives CDR1 ENHRY, CDR2 SYGVKD. This CDR3 is built from 13 residues. Deletions cut 5 bases from V and 5 bases from J, with 12 bases between.

Note on this clone: This specimen includes other DNA sequences encoding the same CDR3. The J gene is TRBJ1-2, the V gene TRBV5-6; D may be TRBD1 (6 bases). V lost 0 bases, J lost 4 bases, and 13 bases lay in between. CDR1 and CDR2 from the germline V gene are SGHDT and YYEEEE. This CDR3 contains 15 residues. The DNA for the CDR3 is TGTGCCAGCAGCTTGGGCGCAGGGGCAATCTATGGCTACACCTTC. Amino acids: CASSLGAGAIYGYTF.

The J gene is TRBJ2-3, the V gene TRBV28; TRBD1 aligns across 12 bases. The germline gives CDR1 MDHEN, CDR2 SYDVKM. The CDR3 loop spans 16 amino acids. V trimming: 3 bases; J trimming: 4 bases; junction bases outside the gene matches: 5. CDR3 amino acids: CASSLSGTGGADTQYF. The CDR3 DNA follows: TGTGCCAGCAGTTTGTCCGGGACAGGGGGCGCAGATACGCAGTATTTT. Full variable domain (rest looked up from reference TRBV28 and TRBJ2-3): DVKVTQSSRYLVKRTGEKVFLECVQDMDHENMFWYRQDPGLGLRLIYFSYDVKMKEKGDIPEGYSVSREKKERFSLILESASTNQTSMYLCASSLSGTGGADTQYFGPGTRLTVL.

This rearrangement joins TRBV11-2 to TRBJ1-4; perhaps TRBD1 as D (5 bases). CDR3 length equals 15 residues. The germline gives CDR1 SGHAT, CDR2 FQNNGV. Trimming stripped 0 bases from V and 4 bases from J, with 9 bases between. CDR3 in amino acids: CASSLEGTFNEKLFF. CDR3 in DNA: TGTGCCAGCAGCTTAGAAGGGACTTTTAATGAAAAACTGTTTTTT.

The chain couples TRBV15 to TRBJ2-3; 7 bases fit TRBD2. V was clipped by 1 base and J by 1 base; unmatched bases: 5. Looked up from germline, CDR1 is LNHNV and CDR2 is YYDKDF (reference sequence). The CDR3 has 16 amino acids. The CDR3 here is CATSRVGSGGTDTQYF. CDR3 in DNA: TGTGCCACCAGCAGAGTGGGAAGCGGGGGCACAGATACGCAGTATTTT.

This clone was detected a few times. The chain recombines TRBV7-8 with TRBJ1-1, with a possible D match to TRBD1 (6 bases). CDR3 length: 13 amino acids. Deletions cut 1 base from V and 7 bases from J, with 10 bases between. CDR1 and CDR2 (germline): SGHVS, FQNEAQ. Here the CDR3 DNA reads TGTGCCAGCAGCTTAGGCAGGGGTATTGAAGCTTTCTTT. It specifies CASSLGRGIEAFF. Combining the CDR3 with reference TRBV7-8 and TRBJ1-1 gives the whole variable domain GAGVSQSPRYKVAKRGQDVALRCDPISGHVSLFWYQQALGQGPEFLTYFQNEAQLDKSGLPSDRFFAERPEGSVSTLKIQRTQQEDSAVYLCASSLGRGIEAFFGQGTRLTVV.

The gene calls are TRBV15 and TRBJ1-2; D possibly corresponds to TRBD1 (5 bases). The CDR3 is 16 residues long. Between the trimmed V and J ends, which lost 0 bases and 4 bases, there was a span of 15 bases. Germline V CDR1 and CDR2: LNHNV, YYDKDF (reference sequence). CDR3: CATSRDSQGRSYGYTF. The CDR3 region has the DNA TGTGCCACCAGCAGAGATAGTCAGGGTAGGAGCTATGGCTACACCTTC.

The J gene is TRBJ1-1, the V gene TRBV4-1, with 11 bases identical to TRBD1. With 5 bases clipped from V and 4 bases from J, the junction kept 6 bases outside the gene matches. The CDR3 contains 15 residues. Germline-derived CDR1 and CDR2 are MGHRA and YSYEKL. For the CDR3, the DNA is TGCGCCAGCAGCACCCGGACAGGGGGCGGCACTGAAGCTTTCTTT. As protein: CASSTRTGGGTEAFF.

The genes are TRBV7-8 and TRBJ2-7; TRBD1 matches 7 bases. Per germline, CDR1 SGHVS and CDR2 FQNEAQ. This CDR3 spans 15 amino acids. With V trimmed by 5 bases and J by 2 bases, 9 bases remained unmatched. CDR3 coding DNA: TGTGCCAGCAGCCAATTTTGGACAGGCCCCTACGAGCAGTACTTC. It encodes CASSQFWTGPYEQYF.

The rearrangement links TRBV28 to TRBJ1-2, with 9 positions matching TRBD1. Germline V gene data show CDR1 as MDHEN and CDR2 as SYDVKM. The CDR3 loop spans 16 amino acids. V lost 5 bases to trimming and J lost 6 bases; unmatched junction nucleotides: 13. The CDR3 DNA reads as TGTGCCAGCAGTCCCCCTGCGGGACAGGGCCTGGATGGCTACACCTTC. Translation: CASSPPAGQGLDGYTF.

This chain connects TRBV10-1 to TRBJ2-1; 7 bases line up with TRBD1. This CDR3 is built from 16 residues. The V gene's germline CDR1 is WNHNN and CDR2 SYGVQD (reference sequence). After removal of 4 bases from V and 4 bases from J, the junction contained 10 bases not matched to a gene. The CDR3 protein is CASSGQRDRNYNEQFF. The DNA of the CDR3 is TGCGCCAGCAGTGGCCAGAGGGACAGAAATTACAATGAGCAGTTCTTC.

In this sample, this clone turned up a few times. V gene TRBV6-1 combines with J gene TRBJ1-2, with D possibly TRBD1 on 6 matching bases. This CDR3 has 14 residues. The V and J ends lost 4 bases and 4 bases respectively, with 13 bases between them. Germline CDR1 reads MNHNS; CDR2 reads SASEGT. CDR3 amino acids: CASSAPRTVYGYTF. CDR3 bases: TGTGCCAGCAGTGCCCCGAGGACAGTCTATGGCTACACCTTC.

The chain uses TRBV19 and TRBJ2-1, with D possibly TRBD2 on 5 matching bases. This CDR3 comprises 14 residues. CDR1 and CDR2 from the germline V gene are LNHDA and SQIVND (reference sequence). V gave up 6 bases and J gave up 7 bases, with 16 bases separating them. The CDR3 DNA reads TGTGCCAGTAGGAGGCTCGTCGGGGAAAATGAGCAGTTCTTC. Translating it yields CASRRLVGENEQFF. Full variable domain (missing parts from reference TRBV19 and TRBJ2-1): DGGITQSPKYLFRKEGQNVTLSCEQNLNHDAMYWYRQDPGQGLRLIYYSQIVNDFQKGDIAEGYSVSREKKESFPLTVTSAQKNPTAFYLCASRRLVGENEQFFGPGTRLTVL.

This rearrangement joins TRBV6-1 to TRBJ2-7; D is undetermined. The CDR3 is made up of 12 amino acids. V lost 6 bases and J 1 base, leaving 7 bases between the germline ends. Germline CDR1 MNHNS, CDR2 SASEGT. CDR3 sequence (DNA): TGTGCCAGCAGGGCAGTTTCCTACGAGCAGTACTTC. Residues: CASRAVSYEQYF.

The chain combines TRBV28 with TRBJ1-5; TRBD1 might be the D (6 bases). With 6 bases removed from V and 0 bases from J, the gap between germline ends came to 9 bases. Germline values: CDR1 MDHEN, CDR2 SYDVKM. There are 14 residues in the CDR3. The CDR3 DNA reads as TGTGCCAGCAGCACAGGGTCTAGCAATCAGCCCCAGCATTTT. Residues: CASSTGSSNQPQHF.

The chain joins TRBV7-6 to TRBJ1-1; TRBD1 aligns across 8 bases. The CDR3 is made up of 13 amino acids. After removal of 6 bases from V and 5 bases from J, the junction contained 5 bases not matched to a gene. Germline V gene sequence: CDR1 SGHVS, CDR2 FNYEAQ. For the CDR3, the DNA is TGTGCCAGCAGACCTACAGGGGGGACTGAAGCTTTCTTT. Its protein is CASRPTGGTEAFF.

The genes are TRBV5-4 and TRBJ1-5; no definite D call. With 3 bases removed from V and 4 bases from J, the gap between germline ends came to 2 bases. CDR1 is SGHNT and CDR2 is YYREEE in the germline V gene (reference sequence). The length of the CDR3 is 11 residues. The CDR3 nucleotides read TGTGCCAGCAGCTCAAATCAGCCCCAGCATTTT. It specifies CASSSNQPQHF.

The chain has TRBV7-2 and TRBJ1-3, with 7 bases matching TRBD1. The germline gives CDR1 SGHTA, CDR2 FQGNSA. CDR3 length: 17 amino acids. Germline trimming cut 5 bases from V and 1 base from J; bases unmatched to any gene: 11. The CDR3 nucleotides are TGTGCCAGCAGCCCCTCTTCGGGCAGGGGGTCTGGAAACACCATATATTTT. This gives the protein CASSPSSGRGSGNTIYF.

The V and J genes are TRBV27 and TRBJ1-6; no clear D. V lost 5 bases to trimming and J lost 2 bases, with 16 bases between them. The CDR3 has 17 residues. The germline V gene encodes CDR1 MNHEY and CDR2 SMNVEV (reference sequence). CDR3 in amino acids: CASSPRPGSTYNSPLHF. In DNA form, the CDR3 reads TGTGCCAGCAGTCCTCGCCCGGGGAGCACCTATAATTCACCCCTCCACTTT.

V and J are TRBV30 and TRBJ1-2; 7 positions agree with TRBD1. Germline V gives CDR1 GTSNPN, CDR2 SVGIG (reference sequence). The CDR3 consists of 17 residues. V lost 0 bases to trimming and J lost 7 bases; unmatched junction nucleotides: 17. For the CDR3, the DNA is TGTGCCTGGAGTGTACTTCACAGGGGCGAGGGGGTAGCTGGCTACACCTTC. Protein sequence: CAWSVLHRGEGVAGYTF.

The chain has TRBV7-9 and TRBJ2-7; tentative D call: TRBD1 (5 bases). V was trimmed by 4 bases and J by 5 bases, leaving 18 bases between them. The CDR3 runs 15 residues. Germline assignment: CDR1 SEHNR and CDR2 FQNEAQ (reference sequence). CDR3 DNA sequence: TGTGCCAGCAGCTCCGCCAGCAGGGAAGGCGACGAGCAGTACTTC. Its translation: CASSSASREGDEQYF.

The V call is TRBV19, the J call TRBJ1-1; TRBD1 might be the D (6 bases). Per the germline V gene, CDR1 is LNHDA and CDR2 is SQIVND (reference sequence). The CDR3 loop spans 15 amino acids. V shed 7 bases and J shed 1 base, with 16 bases lying between them. The CDR3 DNA is TGTGCCAGTAAGAGGTCAACAGGGAAGAACACTGAAGCTTTCTTT. Protein product: CASKRSTGKNTEAFF.

There are a few counts of this clone. As DNA, the CDR3 is TGTGCCAGCAGTGAAGAGGGAGGGGGGGCCGGTGAAGCTTTCTTT. It encodes CASSEEGGGAGEAFF. The genes are TRBV2 and TRBJ1-1; D possibly corresponds to TRBD1 (6 bases). Trimming pared 1 base from V and 7 bases from J, leaving 16 bases between. The CDR3 has 15 residues. Germline loops: CDR1 SNHLY, CDR2 FYNNEI.

The rearrangement links TRBV27 to TRBJ1-6; possibly TRBD1 for D (5 bases). Germline V gives CDR1 MNHEY, CDR2 SMNVEV (reference sequence). V lost 6 bases and J lost 0, with 24 bases in between. The CDR3 has 20 amino acids. This CDR3 reads CASSRKDPRGSYSYNSPLHF. As DNA, the CDR3 is TGTGCCAGCAGCCGAAAAGATCCTAGGGGCTCATACTCCTATAATTCACCCCTCCACTTT.

The genes are TRBV5-7 and TRBJ1-1, with TRBD1 matching 8 bases. TRBV5-7 is reported as an ORF; its role is uncertain. Trimming took 4 bases from V and 8 from J; bases not matched to a gene: 1. CDR3 length: 11 amino acids. CDR3 in DNA: TGTGCCAGCAGCCGGGACAGGGAAGCTTTCTTT. This sequence encodes CASSRDREAFF.

The V and J genes are TRBV28 and TRBJ1-3; a weak D match, TRBD1 (5 bases). The CDR3 has 15 amino acids. Trimming took 7 bases from V and 0 from J, leaving 13 bases between them. Per the germline V gene, CDR1 is MDHEN and CDR2 is SYDVKM. The DNA for the CDR3 is TGTGCCAGCACCACATCAGGGCTCTCTGGAAACACCATATATTTT. This gives the protein CASTTSGLSGNTIYF.

A few counts support this clone. This chain connects TRBV2 to TRBJ2-5; TRBD2 matches at 7 bases. The CDR3 length is 16 residues. Germline assignment: CDR1 SNHLY and CDR2 FYNNEI. J lost 4 bases, V lost 6 bases, and 14 bases had no gene match. Here the CDR3 DNA reads TGTGCCAGCAGCCCTGTTATTGGGGGGGTCTTAGAGACCCAGTACTTC. It encodes CASSPVIGGVLETQYF.